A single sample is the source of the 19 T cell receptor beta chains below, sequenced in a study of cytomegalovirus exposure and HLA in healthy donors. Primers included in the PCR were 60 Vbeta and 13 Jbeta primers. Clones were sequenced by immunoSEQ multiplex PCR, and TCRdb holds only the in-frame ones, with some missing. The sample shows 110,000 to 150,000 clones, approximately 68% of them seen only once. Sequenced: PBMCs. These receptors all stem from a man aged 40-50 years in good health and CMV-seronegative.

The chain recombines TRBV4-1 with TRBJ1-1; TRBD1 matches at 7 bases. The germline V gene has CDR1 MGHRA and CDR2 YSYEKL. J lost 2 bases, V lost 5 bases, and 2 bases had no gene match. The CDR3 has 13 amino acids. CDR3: CASSGQVNTEAFF. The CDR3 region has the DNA TGCGCCAGCAGCGGACAGGTTAACACTGAAGCTTTCTTT.

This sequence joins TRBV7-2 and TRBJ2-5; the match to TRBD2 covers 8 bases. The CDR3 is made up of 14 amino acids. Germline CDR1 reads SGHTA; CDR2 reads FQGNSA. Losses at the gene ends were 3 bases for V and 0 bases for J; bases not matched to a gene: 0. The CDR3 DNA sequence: TGTGCCAGCAGCTTTAGCGGGAACCAAGAGACCCAGTACTTC. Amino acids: CASSFSGNQETQYF.

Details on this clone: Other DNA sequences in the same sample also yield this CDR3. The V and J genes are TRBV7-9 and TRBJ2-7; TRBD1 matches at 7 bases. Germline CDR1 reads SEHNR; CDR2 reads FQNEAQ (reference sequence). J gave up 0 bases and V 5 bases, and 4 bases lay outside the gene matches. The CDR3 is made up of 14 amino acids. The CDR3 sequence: CASSPGQNSYEQYF. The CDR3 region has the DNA TGTGCCAGCAGCCCGGGACAGAACTCCTACGAGCAGTACTTC.

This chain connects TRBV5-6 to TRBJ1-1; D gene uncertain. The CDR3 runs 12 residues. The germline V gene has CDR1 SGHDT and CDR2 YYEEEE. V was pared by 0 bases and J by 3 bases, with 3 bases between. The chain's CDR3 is CASSLAYTEAFF. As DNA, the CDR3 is TGTGCCAGCAGCTTGGCCTACACTGAAGCTTTCTTT.

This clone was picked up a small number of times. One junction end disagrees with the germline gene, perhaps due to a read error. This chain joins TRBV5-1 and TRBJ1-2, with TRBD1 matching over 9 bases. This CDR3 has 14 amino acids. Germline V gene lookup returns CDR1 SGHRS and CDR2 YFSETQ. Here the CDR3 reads CASSLGQGNYGYPF. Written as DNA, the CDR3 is TGCGCCAGCAGCTTAGGACAGGGGAACTATGGCTACCCCTTC.

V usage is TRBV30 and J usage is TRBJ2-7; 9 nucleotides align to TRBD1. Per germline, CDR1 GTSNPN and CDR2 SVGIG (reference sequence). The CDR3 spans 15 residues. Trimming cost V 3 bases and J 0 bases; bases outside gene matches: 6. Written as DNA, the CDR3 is TGTGCCTGGAGCTCGGACAGGGGAAGCTCCTACGAGCAGTACTTC. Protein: CAWSSDRGSSYEQYF.

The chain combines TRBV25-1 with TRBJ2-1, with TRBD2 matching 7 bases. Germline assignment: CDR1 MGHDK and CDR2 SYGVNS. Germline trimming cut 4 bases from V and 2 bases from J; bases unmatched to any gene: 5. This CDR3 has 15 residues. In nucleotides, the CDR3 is TGTGCCAGCAGTGTAAGACTAGCCGCCTACAATGAGCAGTTCTTC. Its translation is CASSVRLAAYNEQFF.

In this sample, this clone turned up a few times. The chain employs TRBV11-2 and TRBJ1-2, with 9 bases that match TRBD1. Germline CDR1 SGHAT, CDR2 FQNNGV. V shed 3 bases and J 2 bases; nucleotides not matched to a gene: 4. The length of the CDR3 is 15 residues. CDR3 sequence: CASSLDRGRNYGYTF. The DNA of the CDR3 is TGTGCCAGCAGCTTGGACAGGGGAAGGAACTATGGCTACACCTTC. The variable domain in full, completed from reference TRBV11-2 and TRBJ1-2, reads EAGVAQSPRYKIIEKRQSVAFWCNPISGHATLYWYQQILGQGPKLLIQFQNNGVVDDSQLPKDRFSAERLKGVDSTLKIQPAKLEDSAVYLCASSLDRGRNYGYTFGSGTRLTVV.

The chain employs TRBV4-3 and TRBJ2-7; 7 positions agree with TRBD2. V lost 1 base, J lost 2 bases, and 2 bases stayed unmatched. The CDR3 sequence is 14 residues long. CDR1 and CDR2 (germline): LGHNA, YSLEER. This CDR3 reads CASSQVGRAYEQYF. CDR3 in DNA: TGCGCCAGCAGCCAAGTGGGGAGGGCCTACGAGCAGTACTTC.

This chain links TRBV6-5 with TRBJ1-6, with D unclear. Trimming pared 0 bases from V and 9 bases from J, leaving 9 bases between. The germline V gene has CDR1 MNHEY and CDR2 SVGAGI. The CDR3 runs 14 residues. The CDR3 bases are TGTGCCAGCAGTTACTCCTTTCTAGGTTCACCCCTCCACTTT. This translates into CASSYSFLGSPLHF.

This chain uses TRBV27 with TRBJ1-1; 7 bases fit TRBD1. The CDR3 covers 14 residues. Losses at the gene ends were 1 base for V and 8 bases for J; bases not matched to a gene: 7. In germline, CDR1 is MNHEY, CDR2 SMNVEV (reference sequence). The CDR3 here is CASSLFDRVGEAFF. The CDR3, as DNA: TGTGCCAGCAGTTTATTCGACAGGGTCGGGGAAGCTTTCTTT.

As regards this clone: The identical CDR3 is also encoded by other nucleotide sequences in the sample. The CDR3 DNA is TGTGCCAGCAGTTGGACTGGTAATCAGCCCCAGCATTTT. It is translated as CASSWTGNQPQHF. The V gene is TRBV2, the J gene TRBJ1-5; D gene ambiguous. From germline, CDR1 is SNHLY and CDR2 FYNNEI. Trimming removed 5 bases from V and 4 bases from J, with 9 bases in between. The CDR3 has 13 amino acids.

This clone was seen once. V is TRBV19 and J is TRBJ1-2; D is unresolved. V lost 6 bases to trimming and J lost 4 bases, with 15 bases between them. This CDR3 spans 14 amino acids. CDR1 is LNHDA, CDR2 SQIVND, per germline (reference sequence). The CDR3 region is CASSPMTRPYGYTF. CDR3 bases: TGTGCCAGTAGCCCTATGACAAGACCCTATGGCTACACCTTC. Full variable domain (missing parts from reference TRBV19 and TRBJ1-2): DGGITQSPKYLFRKEGQNVTLSCEQNLNHDAMYWYRQDPGQGLRLIYYSQIVNDFQKGDIAEGYSVSREKKESFPLTVTSAQKNPTAFYLCASSPMTRPYGYTFGSGTRLTVV.

The CDR3 sequence: CASSLSGVRTGELFF. The CDR3 coding sequence is TGCGCCAGCAGCCTATCAGGGGTTCGGACCGGGGAGCTGTTTTTT. The J gene is TRBJ2-2, the V gene TRBV4-1; possible D gene TRBD1, 6 bases. The V end lost 4 bases, the J end lost 5 bases, and 14 bases lay between the germline ends. The CDR3 runs 15 residues. The germline V gene encodes CDR1 MGHRA and CDR2 YSYEKL.

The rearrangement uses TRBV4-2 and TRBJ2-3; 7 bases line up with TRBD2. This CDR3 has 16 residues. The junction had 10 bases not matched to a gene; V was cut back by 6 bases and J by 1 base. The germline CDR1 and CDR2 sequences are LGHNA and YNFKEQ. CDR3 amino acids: CASRGRGRIGTDTQYF. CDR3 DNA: TGTGCCAGCAGGGGGCGCGGGAGAATTGGCACAGATACGCAGTATTTT.

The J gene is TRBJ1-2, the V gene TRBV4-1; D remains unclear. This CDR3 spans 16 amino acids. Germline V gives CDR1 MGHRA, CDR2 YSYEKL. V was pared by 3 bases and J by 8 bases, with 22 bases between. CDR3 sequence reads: CASSQAVEGASRGYTF. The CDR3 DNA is TGCGCCAGCAGCCAGGCAGTGGAGGGCGCCAGTCGCGGCTACACCTTC.

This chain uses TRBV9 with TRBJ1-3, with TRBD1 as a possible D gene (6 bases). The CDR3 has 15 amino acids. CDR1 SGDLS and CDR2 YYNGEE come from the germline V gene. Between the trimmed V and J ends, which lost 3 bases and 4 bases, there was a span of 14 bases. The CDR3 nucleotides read TGTGCCAGCAGCGCGACAGGTCTTGGAGGAAACACCATATATTTT. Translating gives CASSATGLGGNTIYF.

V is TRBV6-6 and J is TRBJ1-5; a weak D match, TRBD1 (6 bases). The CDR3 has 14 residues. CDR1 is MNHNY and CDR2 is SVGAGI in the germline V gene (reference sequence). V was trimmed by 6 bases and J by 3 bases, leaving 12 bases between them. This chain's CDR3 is CASRPTGYNQPQHF. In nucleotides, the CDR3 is TGTGCCAGCAGGCCCACAGGGTACAATCAGCCCCAGCATTTT.

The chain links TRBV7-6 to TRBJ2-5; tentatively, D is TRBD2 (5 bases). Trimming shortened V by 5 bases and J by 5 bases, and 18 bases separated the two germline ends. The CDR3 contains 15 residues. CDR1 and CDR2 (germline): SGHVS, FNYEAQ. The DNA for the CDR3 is TGTGCCAGCAGCCACCGGACTGATGTGCGGGAGACCCAGTACTTC. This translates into CASSHRTDVRETQYF. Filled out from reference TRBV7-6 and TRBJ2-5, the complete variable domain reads GAGVSQSPRYKVTKRGQDVALRCDPISGHVSLYWYRQALGQGPEFLTYFNYEAQQDKSGLPNDRFSAERPEGSISTLTIQRTEQRDSAMYRCASSHRTDVRETQYFGPGTRLLVL.